This TCR beta chain was documented in a study of cytotoxic CD8 clonotypes in ibrutinib-treated CLL. In regard to this clone: Its antigen remains unknown. In the same sample, other DNA sequences code for this CDR3.

Measured with immunoSEQ multiplex PCR; TCRdb has only the in-frame clones, and not every one. The table has around 70,000 clones, less than 85% seen once. CDR1 is DFQATT, CDR2 SNEGSKA, per germline (reference sequence). CDR3 length: 10 amino acids. The germline V and J ends were trimmed by 3 bases and 5 bases, with 5 bases remaining between them. Study-level findings and limits: Private clonotypes, not public ones, expanded at ibrutinib response. Starting clonality was above that of age-matched healthy donors and tracked circulating CD8+ T-cell counts.

The rearrangement uses TRBV20-1 and TRBJ2-7; D call uncertain. This receptor was taken from a human donor with chronic lymphocytic leukemia. The sequences come from PBMCs, collected after 24 months of ibrutinib treatment. The CDR3 spells CSASDHEQYF. The DNA of the CDR3 is TGCAGTGCTAGTGACCACGAGCAGTACTTC.